This entry describes one T cell receptor beta chain. Its antigen is not identified. This record belongs to a study of cytomegalovirus exposure and HLA in healthy donors. The study, taken as a whole, reports: One later analysis reportedly identified an Asian-associated ancestry cluster that showed fewer N-insertions than the roughly 700-donor mean. A later analysis showed HLA-associated TCR beta chains outstripping equally common others in clonal expansion.

A multiplex PCR was run with 60 Vbeta primers and 13 Jbeta primers. Assay used: immunoSEQ multiplex PCR; TCRdb lists only in-frame clones, some missing. The data contain roughly 200,000 clones, around nine tenths of them singletons. V lost 4 bases to trimming and J lost 5 bases; unmatched junction nucleotides: 6. The CDR3 has 15 residues. CDR1 SGHRS and CDR2 YFSETQ come from the germline V gene. V is TRBV5-1 and J is TRBJ2-5; the match to TRBD1 covers 12 bases. The specimen sequenced was PBMCs. The sequence was obtained from a woman aged 25 to 39 in good health and CMV-seronegative. The CDR3 region is CASSVGTGGVETQYF. CDR3 DNA: TGCGCCAGCAGCGTCGGGACAGGGGGCGTGGAGACCCAGTACTTC.